These T cell receptor beta chains were read from a single sample in a study of blood T cell repertoires in COVID-19. The repertoire was sequenced with immunoSEQ multiplex PCR; TCRdb's copy has only in-frame clones and lacks some. The data contain about 60,000 clones, 91% of them seen just once; the ten biggest clones take up 6% to 8%. The sample taken for sequencing was peripheral blood. These receptors were collected from a human donor in a cohort sampled during active COVID-19. Each CDR3 is given with its conserved first and last residue. A D gene is named only where the DNA matches it firmly. Rows may omit the clone size; those that give it use once, few, many or a size class.

CDR3 protein: CASRGELNTDTQYF
CDR3 DNA: TGTGCCAGCAGAGGAGAACTAAACACAGATACGCAGTATTTT
clone size: -
J gene: TRBJ2-3
V gene: TRBV28
D gene: -

CDR3 protein: CAWSHSDGYTF
CDR3 DNA: TGTGCCTGGAGTCACTCGGATGGCTACACCTTC
clone size: once
J gene: TRBJ1-2
V gene: TRBV30
D gene: -

CDR3 protein: CASSSNFRTGNGYTF
CDR3 DNA: TGTGCCAGCAGCTCCAATTTCAGGACAGGGAATGGCTACACCTTC
clone size: -
J gene: TRBJ1-2
V gene: TRBV7-9
D gene: TRBD1

CDR3 protein: CASSLTSGGWTQYF
CDR3 DNA: TGTGCCAGCAGTTTAACTAGCGGGGGTTGGACCCAGTACTTC
clone size: -
J gene: TRBJ2-5
V gene: TRBV28
D gene: TRBD2

CDR3 protein: CAISKTGPGDGYTF
CDR3 DNA: TGTGCCATCAGTAAGACAGGGCCTGGGGATGGCTACACCTTC
clone size: -
J gene: TRBJ1-2
V gene: TRBV10-3
D gene: TRBD1

CDR3 protein: CASSQVSGLGTNEKLFF
CDR3 DNA: TGCGCCAGCAGCCAAGTATCAGGATTGGGAACTAATGAAAAACTGTTTTTT
clone size: once
J gene: TRBJ1-4
V gene: TRBV4-3
D gene: -

CDR3 protein: CASRDRGGLKYGYTF
CDR3 DNA: TGTGCCAGCAGGGACAGGGGGGGCTTAAAATATGGCTACACCTTC
clone size: -
J gene: TRBJ1-2
V gene: TRBV28
D gene: TRBD1

CDR3 protein: CASSGRLAGKETQYF
CDR3 DNA: TGTGCCAGCAGCGGACGACTAGCGGGGAAAGAGACCCAGTACTTC
clone size: few
J gene: TRBJ2-5
V gene: TRBV9
D gene: TRBD2

CDR3 protein: CASSQGVAGGVDTQYF
CDR3 DNA: TGTGCCAGCAGCCAAGGGGTAGCGGGGGGTGTAGATACGCAGTATTTT
clone size: -
J gene: TRBJ2-3
V gene: TRBV7-2
D gene: TRBD2

CDR3 protein: CASSIRAFRTGGYNEQFF
CDR3 DNA: TGTGCCAGCAGCATACGAGCCTTTAGGACAGGGGGCTACAATGAGCAGTTCTTC
clone size: -
J gene: TRBJ2-1
V gene: TRBV27
D gene: TRBD1

CDR3 protein: CASSIAGAEQYF
CDR3 DNA: TGTGCCAGTAGTATAGCTGGGGCCGAGCAGTACTTC
clone size: -
J gene: TRBJ2-7
V gene: TRBV19
D gene: -

CDR3 protein: CASSRGQGNQNTEAFF
CDR3 DNA: TGTGCCAGCAGCCGGGGACAGGGCAACCAGAACACTGAAGCTTTCTTT
clone size: few
J gene: TRBJ1-1
V gene: TRBV11-2
D gene: TRBD1

CDR3 protein: CATSRPGQGNEKLFF
CDR3 DNA: TGTGCCACCAGCAGACCGGGACAGGGCAATGAAAAACTGTTTTTT
clone size: once
J gene: TRBJ1-4
V gene: TRBV15
D gene: TRBD1

CDR3 protein: CASRPGTVSGNTIYF
CDR3 DNA: TGTGCCAGCAGGCCAGGGACAGTCTCTGGAAACACCATATATTTT
clone size: few
J gene: TRBJ1-3
V gene: TRBV2
D gene: TRBD1

CDR3 protein: CASSFGTSGRVPSTDTQYF
CDR3 DNA: TGTGCCAGCAGCTTCGGAACTAGCGGGAGGGTACCTAGCACAGATACGCAGTATTTT
clone size: -
J gene: TRBJ2-3
V gene: TRBV7-3
D gene: TRBD2

CDR3 protein: CASTLPTGALGQPQHF
CDR3 DNA: TGTGCCAGCACCCTCCCGACAGGGGCGTTGGGGCAGCCCCAGCATTTT
clone size: -
J gene: TRBJ1-5
V gene: TRBV6-6
D gene: TRBD1